A selection of T cell receptor beta chains follows, all from one sample in a study of blood T cell repertoires in COVID-19. Using immunoSEQ multiplex PCR, the repertoire was profiled, and TCRdb retains in-frame clones only, with some absent. The sample has some 120,000 clones; approximately 80% are singletons. Sequenced sample: peripheral blood. The receptor set was obtained from a human donor in a cohort sampled during active COVID-19. CDR3s include the opening cysteine and the closing phenylalanine or tryptophan. Fields, in order: J gene, D gene, CDR3 length, V gene, clone size, CDR3 protein, CDR3 DNA. The D gene is left open where the match is weak. The size entry is marked missing in some rows and otherwise reads once, few, many or a size class.

>TRBJ2-7|TRBD1|16|TRBV3-1/TRBV3-2|.
CASSHQSGQVGGEQYF
TGTGCCAGCAGCCACCAGTCGGGACAGGTTGGAGGCGAGCAGTACTTC
>TRBJ2-1|TRBD1|14|TRBV6-5|.
CAILWTGGFNEQFF
TGTGCCATCTTATGGACAGGGGGCTTTAATGAGCAGTTCTTC
>TRBJ2-6|.|13|TRBV12-3/TRBV12-4|.
CASSTTGANVLTF
TGTGCCAGCAGTACTACCGGGGCCAACGTCCTGACTTTC
>TRBJ2-3|TRBD1|15|TRBV7-8|.
CASSYNRGSTDTQYF
TGTGCCAGCAGCTACAACAGGGGTAGCACAGATACGCAGTATTTT
>TRBJ2-4|.|14|TRBV5-5|.
CASSSAGDGNIQYF
TGTGCCAGCAGCTCCGCAGGGGACGGGAACATTCAGTACTTC
>TRBJ1-4|TRBD1|15|TRBV7-2|.
CASSEQGASNEKLFF
TGTGCCAGCAGCGAACAGGGGGCTTCTAATGAAAAACTGTTTTTT
>TRBJ2-6|TRBD1|16|TRBV7-6|few
CASRPLTGGDANVLTF
TGTGCCAGCAGACCCCTTACAGGGGGCGATGCCAACGTCCTGACTTTC
>TRBJ2-7|.|15|TRBV7-9|.
CASSHFRGGSGEQYF
TGTGCCAGCAGTCATTTCAGGGGCGGGAGCGGTGAGCAGTACTTC
>TRBJ2-7|TRBD2|17|TRBV27|.
CASSLSLAGPAVYEQYF
TGTGCCAGCAGTTTATCACTAGCGGGGCCGGCCGTCTACGAGCAGTACTTC
>TRBJ1-1|TRBD1|14|TRBV25-1|.
CASSEGRGPTEAFF
TGTGCCAGCAGTGAAGGTAGGGGGCCAACTGAAGCTTTCTTT
>TRBJ2-7|.|13|TRBV27|.
CASSMTPTYEQYF
TGTGCCAGCAGTATGACACCTACCTACGAGCAGTACTTC
>TRBJ1-2|.|13|TRBV5-7|.
CASSLDTNYGYTF
TGTGCCAGCAGCTTGGACACTAACTATGGCTACACCTTC
>TRBJ2-7|TRBD2|15|TRBV5-4|.
CASSLGLAGVYEQYF
TGTGCCAGCAGCTTGGGCCTAGCGGGAGTCTACGAGCAGTACTTC
>TRBJ2-7|.|13|TRBV6-5|.
CAAGDTLGNEQYF
TGTGCCGCCGGGGATACACTGGGGAACGAGCAGTACTTC
>TRBJ1-4|.|15|TRBV20-1|.
CSASAVRGQRWELFF
TGCAGTGCTAGTGCGGTGAGAGGGCAGCGATGGGAACTGTTTTTT
>TRBJ2-5|TRBD1|15|TRBV6-5|few
CASSPGQGALETQYF
TGTGCCAGCAGTCCCGGACAGGGGGCGCTTGAGACCCAGTACTTC
>TRBJ1-1|.|13|TRBV10-1|few
CASSQDINTEAFF
TGCGCCAGCAGTCAGGACATTAACACTGAAGCTTTCTTT
>TRBJ1-6|TRBD1|14|TRBV19|.
CASRTGAHNSPLHF
TGTGCCAGCAGGACAGGGGCACATAATTCACCCCTCCACTTT
>TRBJ2-1|.|13|TRBV7-2|.
CAVSMRGLDEQFF
TGTGCCGTATCTATGCGGGGTTTGGATGAGCAGTTCTTC
>TRBJ1-5|.|15|TRBV4-1|.
CASSQESFGDQPQHF
TGCGCCAGCAGCCAAGAATCCTTCGGGGATCAGCCCCAGCATTTT
>TRBJ1-3|.|13|TRBV12-3/TRBV12-4|few
CASSELIGYTIYF
TGTGCCAGCAGCGAGTTGATCGGTTACACCATATATTTT
>TRBJ1-5|TRBD1|15|TRBV19|.
CASSIEQGAGQPQHF
TGTGCCAGTAGTATTGAACAGGGGGCGGGTCAGCCCCAGCATTTT
>TRBJ2-7|TRBD1|15|TRBV5-4|.
CASSSLGQGSYEQYF
TGTGCCAGCAGCTCCCTCGGACAGGGGTCCTACGAGCAGTACTTC
>TRBJ2-3|TRBD2|16|TRBV5-1|.
CASSLELAGNTDTQYF
TGCGCCAGCAGCTTGGAACTAGCGGGGAACACAGATACGCAGTATTTT